The 30 T cell receptor beta chains below were found in one sample sequenced in a study of cytomegalovirus exposure and HLA in healthy donors. PCR used 60 Vbeta primers and 13 Jbeta primers. Here immunoSEQ multiplex PCR was the method, and the copy in TCRdb shows in-frame clones only, minus some. This sample yields about 180,000 clones, of which around 80% are seen a single time; about 1.5% belongs to the top ten. The sample consisted of PBMCs. The origin of the receptors is a man in his late teens or twenties in good health and CMV-seronegative.

The rearrangement joins TRBV11-2 to TRBJ2-5; weak D call: TRBD2 (6 bases). Germline CDR1 reads SGHAT; CDR2 reads FQNNGV. The CDR3 covers 17 residues. V was clipped by 2 bases and J by 3 bases, with 19 bases between them. The CDR3 loop is CASSLRGWMGGEETQYF. The CDR3 DNA is TGTGCCAGCAGCTTACGGGGGTGGATGGGAGGAGAAGAGACCCAGTACTTC.

The V and J genes are TRBV25-1 and TRBJ2-2, with 9 bases lining up with TRBD1. There are 15 residues in the CDR3. After removal of 4 bases from V and 6 bases from J, the junction contained 6 bases not matched to a gene. The germline CDR1 and CDR2 sequences are MGHDK and SYGVNS. The CDR3 DNA follows: TGTGCCAGCAGTGGGGCGGGACAGGGCCCCGGGGAGCTGTTTTTT. As protein: CASSGAGQGPGELFF.

The chain is built from TRBV5-1 and TRBJ2-7; D is ambiguous. The CDR3 has 14 amino acids. V shed 4 bases and J shed 4 bases, with 15 bases lying between them. Germline V lookup: CDR1 SGHRS, CDR2 YFSETQ. The CDR3 DNA is TGCGCCAGCAGCCCCCAATTGGCTGAATACGAGCAGTACTTC. Its translation is CASSPQLAEYEQYF.

V and J are TRBV7-2 and TRBJ2-3; 16 positions agree with TRBD2. Germline loops: CDR1 SGHTA, CDR2 FQGNSA. Trimming took 1 base from V and 2 from J; bases not matched to a gene: 6. This CDR3 contains 19 residues. CDR3 loop: CASSLGGLAGGMITDTQYF. CDR3 nucleotides: TGTGCCAGCAGCTTAGGGGGACTAGCGGGAGGGATGATCACAGATACGCAGTATTTT.

The rearrangement links TRBV28 to TRBJ2-7; a weak D match, TRBD1 (6 bases). V lost 7 bases and J lost 3, with 16 bases in between. The CDR3 covers 14 residues. The germline V gene encodes CDR1 MDHEN and CDR2 SYDVKM. The CDR3 sequence is CASKTDSGFYEQYF. DNA of the CDR3: TGTGCCAGCAAGACGGACAGCGGTTTCTACGAGCAGTACTTC.

The V and J genes are TRBV4-2 and TRBJ2-7, with 16 positions matching TRBD2. V lost 4 bases to trimming and J lost 5 bases; unmatched junction nucleotides: 14. CDR3 size: 19 residues. Germline CDR1 is LGHNA and CDR2 is YNFKEQ. CDR3 nucleotide sequence: TGTGCCAGCAGCCCGGGGGCGGGACTAGCGGGAGGGTCGGGGGACGAGCAGTACTTC. This codes for CASSPGAGLAGGSGDEQYF.

The rearrangement links TRBV5-1 to TRBJ2-1, with TRBD2 as a possible D gene (6 bases). The CDR3 is made up of 15 amino acids. V lost 3 bases and J lost 0, with 10 bases in between. The germline gives CDR1 SGHRS, CDR2 YFSETQ. CDR3 sequence reads: CASSSDGSSYNEQFF. The CDR3, as DNA: TGCGCCAGCAGCTCGGACGGGAGCTCCTACAATGAGCAGTTCTTC.

The V and J genes are TRBV7-9 and TRBJ2-1; D call uncertain. Germline-derived CDR1 and CDR2 are SEHNR and FQNEAQ (reference sequence). The CDR3 runs 14 residues. V lost 4 bases, J lost 4 bases, and 11 bases lay in between. The CDR3 here is CASSSETTYNEQFF. In DNA, the CDR3 is TGTGCCAGCAGCTCCGAAACGACATACAATGAGCAGTTCTTC.

The chain combines TRBV28 with TRBJ1-4; D gene uncertain. This CDR3 is 13 amino acids long. CDR1 is MDHEN and CDR2 is SYDVKM in the germline V gene. Trimming stripped 6 bases from V and 1 base from J, with 6 bases between. CDR3 coding DNA: TGTGCCAGCAGGTCAGGAACTAATGAAAAACTGTTTTTT. It specifies CASRSGTNEKLFF.

The chain uses TRBV30 and TRBJ2-3, with D possibly TRBD2 on 6 matching bases. Germline V gene sequence: CDR1 GTSNPN, CDR2 SVGIG (reference sequence). This CDR3 comprises 13 residues. The V and J ends lost 2 bases and 6 bases respectively, with 12 bases between them. The CDR3 DNA reads as TGTGCCTGGAGTCTTACAGGAGGGGATACGCAGTATTTT. Protein: CAWSLTGGDTQYF.

The gene calls are TRBV4-2 and TRBJ2-1; 8 nucleotides match TRBD1. Germline V gene lookup returns CDR1 LGHNA and CDR2 YNFKEQ. There are 16 residues in the CDR3. The V segment lost 3 bases and the J segment 12 bases; nucleotides outside the gene matches: 16. The CDR3, as DNA: TGTGCCAGCAGCCAGCCAGGGGGCGTAATGCTTGGGGGGCAGTTCTTC. Its protein product is CASSQPGGVMLGGQFF.

This chain connects TRBV5-1 to TRBJ2-7; weak D call: TRBD2 (6 bases). Trimming pared 4 bases from V and 0 bases from J, leaving 11 bases between. Germline V lookup: CDR1 SGHRS, CDR2 YFSETQ. The CDR3 is 14 amino acids. The CDR3, as DNA: TGCGCCAGCAGCCCGACCGGGGGCTCCTACGAGCAGTACTTC. Translation gives CASSPTGGSYEQYF.

This clone was seen just once. CDR3 sequence: CASSNPIGGGGYTF. The CDR3 bases are TGTGCCAGCAGCAACCCGATCGGGGGGGGCGGCTACACCTTC. V gene TRBV6-5 combines with J gene TRBJ1-2; possible D gene TRBD1, 6 bases. Trimming took off 6 bases at V and 8 bases at J, with 19 bases between the two ends. The CDR3 runs to 14 residues. CDR1 and CDR2 from the germline V gene are MNHEY and SVGAGI.

The rearrangement uses TRBV7-3 and TRBJ2-5; perhaps TRBD2 as D (6 bases). Germline CDR1 and CDR2: SGHTA and FQGTGA. V was cut by 2 bases and J by 4 bases, with 14 bases left in between. This CDR3 is 15 amino acids long. The DNA of the CDR3 is TGTGCCAGCAGCTTAGATGGGTCTAGCGTAGAGACCCAGTACTTC. It encodes CASSLDGSSVETQYF.

This clone was detected once. The chain combines TRBV30 with TRBJ1-2, with D tentatively TRBD1 (5 bases). The CDR3 extends over 12 amino acids. CDR1 is GTSNPN, CDR2 SVGIG, per germline (reference sequence). V was trimmed by 2 bases and J by 8 bases, leaving 12 bases between them. This chain's CDR3 is CAWSSQGRGYTF. CDR3 bases: TGTGCCTGGAGTAGCCAGGGTCGGGGCTACACCTTC.

Written as DNA, the CDR3 is TGTGCCATCAGTGAGTCCGACAGGAGCAATCAGCCCCAGCATTTT. This encodes CAISESDRSNQPQHF. The rearrangement uses TRBV10-3 and TRBJ1-5, with TRBD1 as a possible D gene (6 bases). CDR1 is ENHRY, CDR2 SYGVKD, per germline. With 0 bases removed from V and 1 base from J, the gap between germline ends came to 7 bases. The CDR3 covers 15 residues.

The gene calls are TRBV7-3 and TRBJ2-1; 8 nucleotides agree with TRBD1. V shed 2 bases and J 4 bases; nucleotides not matched to a gene: 4. Germline V gene sequence: CDR1 SGHTA, CDR2 FQGTGA. The CDR3 is made up of 15 amino acids. CDR3 nucleotides: TGTGCCAGCAGCTTAGACAGGGGATTTTACAATGAGCAGTTCTTC. Its translation is CASSLDRGFYNEQFF.

In DNA form, the CDR3 reads TGTGCCAGCAGTCGGGACAGGGTGACTGAAGCTTTCTTT. It encodes CASSRDRVTEAFF. This chain uses TRBV27 with TRBJ1-1, with 9 bases matching TRBD1. J gave up 5 bases and V 5 bases, and 3 bases lay outside the gene matches. CDR1 and CDR2 (germline): MNHEY, SMNVEV (reference sequence). The CDR3 runs to 13 residues.

The DNA for the CDR3 is TGTGCCTGGGCCGTGGGGACTAGCGGGGGGGGCGAGCAGTTCTTC. Translating gives CAWAVGTSGGGEQFF. The J gene is TRBJ2-1, the V gene TRBV30, with 16 bases fitting TRBD2. CDR3 length: 15 residues. Germline-derived CDR1 and CDR2 are GTSNPN and SVGIG (reference sequence). The J segment lost 10 bases and the V segment lost 5 bases, leaving 8 bases of the junction unmatched.

This CDR3 is CASSLTGRAYGYTF. DNA for the CDR3: TGTGCCAGCAGCTTAACGGGCAGGGCCTATGGCTACACCTTC. The chain has TRBV7-3 and TRBJ1-2; a possible D gene is TRBD1 (5 bases). CDR3 length equals 14 residues. Per germline, CDR1 SGHTA and CDR2 FQGTGA. V was shortened by 0 bases and J by 4 bases, with 9 bases between the two germline ends.

This clone has only a few counts. The chain has TRBV6-5 and TRBJ1-4; D ambiguous. Germline values: CDR1 MNHEY, CDR2 SVGAGI. The ends were cut back, 7 bases at V and 8 bases at J, with 20 bases in the middle. This CDR3 has 15 residues. The CDR3 protein is CASKRGAASYEKLFF. The CDR3 region has the DNA TGTGCCAGCAAAAGAGGCGCAGCCTCCTACGAAAAACTGTTTTTT.

The genes are TRBV11-2 and TRBJ2-2; 9 bases map to TRBD1. After removal of 4 bases from V and 4 bases from J, the junction contained 1 base not matched to a gene. This CDR3 spans 14 amino acids. Germline assignment: CDR1 SGHAT and CDR2 FQNNGV. CDR3 protein: CASSYRGRTGELFF. The CDR3 DNA sequence: TGTGCCAGCAGCTACAGGGGGCGCACCGGGGAGCTGTTTTTT. Drawing the rest from reference TRBV11-2 and TRBJ2-2, the complete variable domain is EAGVAQSPRYKIIEKRQSVAFWCNPISGHATLYWYQQILGQGPKLLIQFQNNGVVDDSQLPKDRFSAERLKGVDSTLKIQPAKLEDSAVYLCASSYRGRTGELFFGEGSRLTVL.

V usage is TRBV6-1 and J usage is TRBJ2-3; weak D call: TRBD1 (6 bases). The V gene lost 7 bases and the J gene lost 2 bases, with 7 bases spanning the gap. The germline V gene encodes CDR1 MNHNS and CDR2 SASEGT. This CDR3 spans 12 amino acids. The CDR3 DNA reads TGTGCCAGCACAGGGGACACAGATACGCAGTATTTT. Amino acids: CASTGDTDTQYF.

With regard to this clone: Other nucleotide sequences in the sample specify the same CDR3. The chain joins TRBV27 to TRBJ1-4, with D perhaps TRBD1 (5 bases). From germline, CDR1 is MNHEY and CDR2 SMNVEV (reference sequence). V gave up 2 bases and J gave up 3 bases, with 7 bases separating them. This CDR3 has 14 residues. The chain's CDR3 is CASSLQGSNEKLFF. In DNA form, the CDR3 reads TGTGCCAGCAGTTTACAGGGCTCTAATGAAAAACTGTTTTTT.

This sequence joins TRBV5-1 and TRBJ2-5; 7 bases are shared with TRBD1. Germline V gene lookup returns CDR1 SGHRS and CDR2 YFSETQ. CDR3 length: 16 amino acids. The V and J ends lost 3 bases and 0 bases, in that order; junction bases with no gene match: 8. This CDR3 reads CASSSGQAMYQETQYF. The CDR3 bases are TGCGCCAGCAGCTCAGGACAGGCCATGTACCAAGAGACCCAGTACTTC.

This clone was counted once. J is TRBJ2-1 and V is TRBV7-2, with D possibly TRBD2 on 6 matching bases. Germline CDR1 is SGHTA and CDR2 is FQGNSA. This CDR3 has 18 residues. Trimming cost V 1 base and J 0 bases, with 16 bases left between them. CDR3 nucleotides: TGTGCCAGCAGCTTAGGGCCCCCGGCAGCGGGCTCCTACAATGAGCAGTTCTTC. Protein product: CASSLGPPAAGSYNEQFF.

The chain has TRBV5-4 and TRBJ1-4, with D uncertain. CDR1 and CDR2 from the germline V gene are SGHNT and YYREEE (reference sequence). This CDR3 is 15 amino acids long. V was trimmed by 1 base and J by 0 bases, leaving 7 bases between them. Here the CDR3 reads CASSLYGATNEKLFF. The CDR3 DNA reads TGTGCCAGCAGCTTGTACGGAGCAACTAATGAAAAACTGTTTTTT.

This clone has just one count. The V and J genes are TRBV5-1 and TRBJ1-3; 9 bases line up with TRBD1. CDR3 length: 15 amino acids. The germline V gene has CDR1 SGHRS and CDR2 YFSETQ. V lost 3 bases and J lost 3; bases outside the gene matches: 4. CDR3 nucleotide sequence: TGCGCCAGCAGCTGGACAGGGGTGGATGGAAACACCATATATTTT. It translates to CASSWTGVDGNTIYF.

J is TRBJ2-4 and V is TRBV7-9; TRBD1 is a possible D gene (5 bases). CDR1 is SEHNR and CDR2 is FQNEAQ in the germline V gene (reference sequence). The CDR3 is 17 amino acids. Trimming removed 1 base at V and 0 bases at J, with 13 bases between. The CDR3 DNA reads as TGTGCCAGCAGCTTAGAGGCAGGGATAATAGCCAAAAACATTCAGTACTTC. Its translation: CASSLEAGIIAKNIQYF.

This chain connects TRBV5-6 to TRBJ1-4, with 9 nucleotides matching TRBD1. The CDR3 totals 18 residues. J was trimmed by 3 bases and V by 3 bases; bases with no gene match: 12. CDR1 and CDR2 (germline): SGHDT, YYEEEE. The DNA of the CDR3 is TGTGCCAGCAGCTGGACCGGGACAGGGAATGCACCTAATGAAAAACTGTTTTTT. Protein: CASSWTGTGNAPNEKLFF.